These 17 T cell receptor beta chains came from one sample sequenced in a study of blood T cell repertoires in COVID-19. The repertoire was sequenced with immunoSEQ multiplex PCR; TCRdb's copy has only in-frame clones and lacks some. Of 250,000 to 350,000 clones listed, around 90% are singletons. Sequenced input: peripheral blood. These receptors were collected from a woman aged 25 to 39 with COVID-19, enrolled during active disease.

J is TRBJ2-2 and V is TRBV19; D gene ambiguous. V dropped 6 bases and J dropped 5 bases, with 4 bases sitting between them. Germline lookup yields CDR1 LNHDA and CDR2 SQIVND (reference sequence). This CDR3 contains 11 residues. CDR3 nucleotide sequence: TGTGCCAGTAGCATGACCGGGGAGCTGTTTTTT. Amino acids: CASSMTGELFF.

CDR3 nucleotide sequence: TGTGCCAGCAGCTTAGGCGGGGAAAATTACAATGAGCAGTTCTTC. Translated: CASSLGGENYNEQFF. The V call is TRBV11-3, the J call TRBJ2-1; perhaps TRBD2 as D (6 bases). The V end lost 1 base, the J end lost 4 bases, and 11 bases lay between the germline ends. Germline V gives CDR1 SGHNT, CDR2 YENEEA. The CDR3 runs to 15 residues.

The CDR3 loop is CASSLAAGLPPGGNIQYF. The CDR3 nucleotides read TGTGCCAGCAGCTTAGCAGCGGGACTTCCCCCGGGGGGGAACATTCAGTACTTC. V usage is TRBV7-8 and J usage is TRBJ2-4; TRBD2 agrees at 8 bases. CDR3 length equals 18 residues. Trimming took 0 bases from V and 7 from J; bases not matched to a gene: 14. Looked up from germline, CDR1 is SGHVS and CDR2 is FQNEAQ.

J is TRBJ1-5 and V is TRBV7-9; 7 positions agree with TRBD1. After removal of 4 bases from V and 8 bases from J, the junction contained 11 bases not matched to a gene. The CDR3 loop spans 15 amino acids. In germline, CDR1 is SEHNR, CDR2 FQNEAQ (reference sequence). CDR3 nucleotide sequence: TGTGCCAGCAGCTCAGGACAGGCCCTAGAGGAGCCCCAGCATTTT. Encoded protein: CASSSGQALEEPQHF.

The V call is TRBV6-1, the J call TRBJ2-6; possible D gene TRBD1, 6 bases. The CDR3 totals 20 residues. The germline gives CDR1 MNHNS, CDR2 SASEGT. V lost 2 bases and J 2 bases, leaving 22 bases between the germline ends. The CDR3 nucleotides read TGTGCCAGCAGTGAATGGATTACAGGGACGGTTCGAACTGGGGCCAACGTCCTGACTTTC. It is translated as CASSEWITGTVRTGANVLTF.

The chain joins TRBV9 to TRBJ1-1, with D uncertain. Trimming removed 3 bases at V and 1 base at J, with 7 bases between. Germline lookup yields CDR1 SGDLS and CDR2 YYNGEE. The CDR3 totals 13 residues. Here the CDR3 DNA reads TGTGCCAGCAGCGGGGCCCCGAACACTGAAGCTTTCTTT. It encodes CASSGAPNTEAFF.

The genes are TRBV6-4 and TRBJ2-1; D gene unclear. The CDR3 is made up of 14 amino acids. V was clipped by 0 bases and J by 10 bases, with 13 bases between them. Germline V gene data show CDR1 as MRHNA and CDR2 as SNTAGT. The CDR3 reads CASSDSRFGPEQFF. CDR3 nucleotide sequence: TGTGCCAGCAGTGACTCGAGATTTGGTCCCGAGCAGTTCTTC.

The chain has TRBV5-1 and TRBJ2-7, with TRBD2 matching 10 bases. Trimming took 4 bases from V and 2 from J; bases not matched to a gene: 6. The CDR3 sequence is 15 residues long. Germline CDR1 and CDR2: SGHRS and YFSETQ. DNA of the CDR3: TGCGCCAGCAGCCGCGGACTAGCGGATACCTACGAGCAGTACTTC. It codes for CASSRGLADTYEQYF.

The chain carries TRBV11-1 and TRBJ2-7, with 8 positions matching TRBD1. V shed 1 base, J shed 3 bases, and the junction held 2 bases outside the gene matches. This CDR3 comprises 14 residues. Germline V gene sequence: CDR1 SGHAT, CDR2 FQDESV (reference sequence). The CDR3 is CASSLDRGVYEQYF. The DNA of the CDR3 is TGTGCCAGCAGCTTAGACAGGGGGGTCTACGAGCAGTACTTC.

The V and J genes are TRBV5-1 and TRBJ2-1; D is perhaps TRBD2 (6 bases). The CDR3 consists of 14 residues. Germline CDR1 is SGHRS and CDR2 is YFSETQ. The V end was cut by 0 bases, the J end by 4 bases, with 8 bases between. The chain's CDR3 is CASSLAGTYNEQFF. In nucleotides, the CDR3 is TGCGCCAGCAGCTTGGCCGGGACTTACAATGAGCAGTTCTTC.

This chain connects TRBV6-2 or TRBV6-3 to TRBJ1-5; 9 nucleotides line up with TRBD1. This CDR3 comprises 14 residues. CDR1 is MNHEY, CDR2 SVGEGT, per germline. The junction had 6 bases not matched to a gene; V was cut back by 6 bases and J by 6 bases. CDR3 protein: CASSLTGGGQPQHF. CDR3 nucleotide sequence: TGTGCCAGCAGCCTTACAGGGGGCGGTCAGCCCCAGCATTTT.

The gene calls are TRBV19 and TRBJ2-5, with TRBD2 matching over 8 bases. Germline CDR1 LNHDA, CDR2 SQIVND (reference sequence). CDR3 length: 16 amino acids. The V and J ends lost 3 bases and 4 bases, in that order; junction bases with no gene match: 10. The CDR3 DNA follows: TGTGCCAGTAGTATTGGTAGCGGGAATGTGGCAGAGACCCAGTACTTC. Translating it yields CASSIGSGNVAETQYF.

V is TRBV7-3 and J is TRBJ2-1, with D tentatively TRBD2 (5 bases). V was trimmed by 5 bases and J by 0 bases, leaving 17 bases between them. This CDR3 is built from 17 residues. Per germline, CDR1 SGHTA and CDR2 FQGTGA. CDR3 residues: CASSLGLPTSSYNEQFF. The CDR3, as DNA: TGTGCCAGCAGCCTCGGACTTCCTACTAGCTCCTACAATGAGCAGTTCTTC.

The DNA of the CDR3 is TGTGCCAGCAGTGTCTCGGGACAGGGGGATGAAAAACTGTTTTTT. Its translation: CASSVSGQGDEKLFF. This chain joins TRBV2 and TRBJ1-4; 11 bases map to TRBD1. V trimming: 4 bases; J trimming: 6 bases; junction bases outside the gene matches: 4. This CDR3 has 15 amino acids. Germline V CDR1 and CDR2: SNHLY, FYNNEI.

The genes are TRBV3-1 (or the pseudogene TRBV3-2) and TRBJ2-5; possible D gene TRBD1, 5 bases. The CDR3 spans 13 residues. With 5 bases removed from V and 1 base from J, the gap between germline ends came to 8 bases. The germline V gene encodes CDR1 LGHDT and CDR2 YNNKEL (reference sequence). CDR3 in amino acids: CASSGASQETQYF. As DNA, the CDR3 is TGTGCCAGCAGCGGGGCGAGCCAAGAGACCCAGTACTTC.

The chain carries TRBV5-1 and TRBJ2-3; D remains ambiguous. The germline CDR1 and CDR2 sequences are SGHRS and YFSETQ. V was cut by 1 base and J by 0 bases, with 9 bases left in between. The CDR3 spans 15 residues. The CDR3 DNA sequence: TGCGCCAGCAGCTTGACAGAAACGAGCACAGATACGCAGTATTTT. This translates into CASSLTETSTDTQYF. The complete variable domain, with remaining parts taken from reference TRBV5-1 and TRBJ2-3, reads KAGVTQTPRYLIKTRGQQVTLSCSPISGHRSVSWYQQTPGQGLQFLFEYFSETQRNKGNFPGRFSGRQFSNSRSEMNVSTLELGDSALYLCASSLTETSTDTQYFGPGTRLTVL.

This clone has only one observation. The chain has TRBV5-4 and TRBJ2-7; 8 bases fit TRBD2. The junction had 7 bases not matched to a gene; V was cut back by 4 bases and J by 7 bases. Germline V gene data show CDR1 as SGHNT and CDR2 as YYREEE (reference sequence). The CDR3 has 13 amino acids. This CDR3 reads CASSPGGSGEQYF. The CDR3 nucleotides read TGTGCCAGCAGCCCGGGGGGGAGTGGTGAGCAGTACTTC.